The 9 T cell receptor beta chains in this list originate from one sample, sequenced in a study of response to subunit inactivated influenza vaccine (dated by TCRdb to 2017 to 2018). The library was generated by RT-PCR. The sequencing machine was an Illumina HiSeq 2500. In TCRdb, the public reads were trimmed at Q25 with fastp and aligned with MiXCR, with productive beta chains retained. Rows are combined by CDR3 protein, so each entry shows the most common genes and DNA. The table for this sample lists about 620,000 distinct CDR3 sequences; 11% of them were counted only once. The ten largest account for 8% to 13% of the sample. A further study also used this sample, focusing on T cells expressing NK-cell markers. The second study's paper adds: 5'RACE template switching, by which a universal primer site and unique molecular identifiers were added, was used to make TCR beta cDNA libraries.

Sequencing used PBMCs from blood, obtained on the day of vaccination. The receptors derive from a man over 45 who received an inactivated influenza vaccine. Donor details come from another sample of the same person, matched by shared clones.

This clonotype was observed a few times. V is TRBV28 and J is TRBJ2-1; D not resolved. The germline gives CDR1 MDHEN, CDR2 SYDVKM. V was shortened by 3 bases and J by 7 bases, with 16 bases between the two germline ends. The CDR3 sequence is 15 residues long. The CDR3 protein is CASSFWETRRNEQFF. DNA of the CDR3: TGTGCCAGCAGTTTTTGGGAAACCCGCAGGAATGAGCAGTTCTTC.

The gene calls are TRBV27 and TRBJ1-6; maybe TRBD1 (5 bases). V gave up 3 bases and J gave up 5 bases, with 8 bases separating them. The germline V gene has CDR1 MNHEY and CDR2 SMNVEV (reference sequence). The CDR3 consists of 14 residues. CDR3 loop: CASSFSGNNSPLHF. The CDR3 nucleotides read TGTGCCAGCAGTTTTTCAGGGAATAATTCACCCCTCCACTTT.

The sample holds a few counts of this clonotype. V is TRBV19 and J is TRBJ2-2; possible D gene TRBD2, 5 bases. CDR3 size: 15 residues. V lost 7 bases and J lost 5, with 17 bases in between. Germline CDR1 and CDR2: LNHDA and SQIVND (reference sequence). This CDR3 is CASTPLGVGTGELFF. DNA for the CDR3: TGTGCCAGTACCCCACTAGGCGTGGGGACCGGGGAGCTGTTTTTT.

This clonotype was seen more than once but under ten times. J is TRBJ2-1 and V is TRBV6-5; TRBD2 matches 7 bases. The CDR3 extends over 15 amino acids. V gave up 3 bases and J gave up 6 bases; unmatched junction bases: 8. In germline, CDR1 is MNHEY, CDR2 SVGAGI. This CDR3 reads CASSYWASGSNEQFF. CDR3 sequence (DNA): TGTGCCAGCAGTTATTGGGCTAGCGGCTCCAATGAGCAGTTCTTC.

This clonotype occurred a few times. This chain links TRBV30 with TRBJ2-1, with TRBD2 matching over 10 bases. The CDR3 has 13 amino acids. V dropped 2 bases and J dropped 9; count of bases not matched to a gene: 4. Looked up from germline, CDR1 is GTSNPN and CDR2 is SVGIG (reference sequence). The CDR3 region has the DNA TGTGCCTGGAGTAAGGGACTAGCGAGTGAGCAGTTCTTC. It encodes CAWSKGLASEQFF.

The CDR3 sequence is CSARDLLRHNYNEQFF. CDR3 bases: TGCAGTGCTAGAGATCTTTTGCGGCATAACTACAATGAGCAGTTCTTC. V usage is TRBV20-1 and J usage is TRBJ2-1; D gene unclear. The CDR3 spans 16 residues. Germline V lookup: CDR1 DFQATT, CDR2 SNEGSKA (reference sequence). Deletions cut 0 bases from V and 3 bases from J, with 15 bases between.

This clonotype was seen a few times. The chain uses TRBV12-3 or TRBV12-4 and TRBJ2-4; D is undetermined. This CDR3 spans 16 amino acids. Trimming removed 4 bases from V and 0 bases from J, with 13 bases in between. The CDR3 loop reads CASSSILHLAKNIQYF. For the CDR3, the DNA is TGTGCCAGCAGTTCTATCCTACACCTAGCCAAAAACATTCAGTACTTC.

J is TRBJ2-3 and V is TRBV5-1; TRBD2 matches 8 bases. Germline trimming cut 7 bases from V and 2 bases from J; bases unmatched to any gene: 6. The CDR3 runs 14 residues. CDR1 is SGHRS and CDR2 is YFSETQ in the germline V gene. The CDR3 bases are TGCGCCAGCGGTGGGACTAGTTTCACAGATACGCAGTATTTT. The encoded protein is CASGGTSFTDTQYF.

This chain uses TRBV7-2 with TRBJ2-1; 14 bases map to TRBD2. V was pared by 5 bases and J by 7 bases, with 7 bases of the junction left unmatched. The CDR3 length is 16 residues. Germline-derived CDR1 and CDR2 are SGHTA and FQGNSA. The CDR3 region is CASSPPGLAGENEQFF. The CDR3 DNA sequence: TGTGCCAGCAGCCCGCCGGGACTAGCGGGAGAAAATGAGCAGTTCTTC.